These 21 T cell receptor beta chains came from one sample sequenced in a study of vaccination and CD4 T cells after COVID-19. Treatment described: approximately nine-day PBMC culture with coronavirus spike peptide pools or control peptides (ViraFEST assay). An Oncomine TCR Beta short-read assay was used to sequence the DNA from cultured CD4+ T cells. TCRdb itself ran the PCR reads through MiXCR, one entry per CDR3 protein. The sample carries around 19,000 distinct CDR3 sequences, approximately 49% recorded once. These receptors are not linked to any known antigen. The sequenced material came from CD4+ T cells from blood, cultured in vitro. The receptors were sampled from a human donor who had recovered from COVID-19.

This clonotype was seen only a few times. The chain uses TRBV20-1 and TRBJ2-3; 7 nucleotides match TRBD1. With V trimmed by 3 bases and J by 4 bases, 4 bases remained unmatched. The CDR3 runs to 13 residues. Germline-derived CDR1 and CDR2 are DFQATT and SNEGSKA (reference sequence). The CDR3: CSARFQGADTQYF. CDR3 bases: TGCAGTGCTAGGTTCCAGGGGGCAGATACGCAGTATTTT.

The rearrangement uses TRBV20-1 and TRBJ1-2; D gene ambiguous. The CDR3 loop spans 13 amino acids. Trimming cost V 5 bases and J 5 bases, with 15 bases left between them. The germline gives CDR1 DFQATT, CDR2 SNEGSKA (reference sequence). As DNA, the CDR3 is TGCAGTGCTCAACCACGGGGTAGATATGGCTACACCTTC. This encodes CSAQPRGRYGYTF.

J is TRBJ1-1 and V is TRBV11-1; TRBD1 is a possible D gene (5 bases). Germline CDR1 SGHAT, CDR2 FQDESV (reference sequence). The V gene lost 5 bases and the J gene lost 0 bases, with 10 bases spanning the gap. CDR3 length: 14 amino acids. CDR3 nucleotides: TGTGCCAGCAGCCGACAGACAATGAACACTGAAGCTTTCTTT. Translating it yields CASSRQTMNTEAFF.

V is TRBV20-1 and J is TRBJ2-1, with 10 bases fitting TRBD2. CDR1 and CDR2 from the germline V gene are DFQATT and SNEGSKA (reference sequence). After removal of 6 bases from V and 7 bases from J, the junction contained 15 bases not matched to a gene. The CDR3 runs to 16 residues. DNA for the CDR3: TGCAGTGCAGCTCCTCCGAGCGGGAGGGCCGGGAATGAGCAGTTCTTC. Encoded protein: CSAAPPSGRAGNEQFF.

The chain combines TRBV9 with TRBJ2-3; 10 positions agree with TRBD2. Germline trimming cut 4 bases from V and 2 bases from J; bases unmatched to any gene: 4. The CDR3 contains 15 residues. CDR1 SGDLS and CDR2 YYNGEE come from the germline V gene. CDR3 sequence (DNA): TGTGCCAGCAGCATGGGACTAGCGCTCACAGATACGCAGTATTTT. This gives the protein CASSMGLALTDTQYF.

In this sample, this clonotype is medium-sized. The rearrangement uses TRBV27 and TRBJ1-1; maybe TRBD1 (6 bases). Germline V lookup: CDR1 MNHEY, CDR2 SMNVEV (reference sequence). This CDR3 is built from 14 residues. V lost 1 base to trimming and J lost 2 bases, with 8 bases between them. The CDR3 reads CASSLFGTNTEAFF. DNA for the CDR3: TGTGCCAGCAGTTTATTTGGGACAAACACTGAAGCTTTCTTT.

The chain employs TRBV6-2 or TRBV6-3 and TRBJ2-7; possibly TRBD2 for D (6 bases). CDR1 is MNHEY, CDR2 SVGEGT, per germline. The V and J ends lost 0 bases and 3 bases respectively, with 12 bases between them. This CDR3 region has 15 residues. This CDR3 is CASSYSFGSYYEQYF. The CDR3, as DNA: TGTGCCAGCAGTTACTCTTTCGGGAGCTACTACGAGCAGTACTTC.

CDR3 protein: CASQSNPNTEAFF. DNA for the CDR3: TGTGCCAGCCAGAGTAACCCGAACACTGAAGCTTTCTTT. This sequence joins TRBV2 and TRBJ1-1; D is uncertain. CDR1 and CDR2 from the germline V gene are SNHLY and FYNNEI. CDR3 size: 13 residues. V lost 8 bases and J 1 base, leaving 11 bases between the germline ends.

This chain uses TRBV7-9 with TRBJ2-7; 7 bases line up with TRBD2. J lost 6 bases, V lost 7 bases, and 9 bases had no gene match. The CDR3 is made up of 13 amino acids. Germline-derived CDR1 and CDR2 are SEHNR and FQNEAQ (reference sequence). The CDR3 region is CASTLEGGIEQYF. CDR3 coding DNA: TGTGCCAGCACCCTGGAGGGAGGGATCGAGCAGTACTTC.

The chain couples TRBV5-1 to TRBJ2-3; the match to TRBD1 covers 10 bases. Germline V gene sequence: CDR1 SGHRS, CDR2 YFSETQ. There are 14 residues in the CDR3. Trimming took 3 bases from V and 5 from J; bases not matched to a gene: 3. The CDR3 DNA follows: TGCGCCAGCAGCTGGGACAGGGGAGGAGATACGCAGTATTTT. This gives the protein CASSWDRGGDTQYF.

In its sample, this clonotype was seen a few times. This chain links TRBV30 with TRBJ1-5, with 7 nucleotides matching TRBD1. J was trimmed by 4 bases and V by 3 bases; bases with no gene match: 6. CDR1 is GTSNPN, CDR2 SVGIG, per germline (reference sequence). This CDR3 comprises 14 residues. The chain's CDR3 is CAWSQGQKNQPQHF. CDR3 DNA: TGTGCCTGGAGCCAGGGACAGAAAAATCAGCCCCAGCATTTT. The variable domain in full, with the rest retrieved from reference TRBV30 and TRBJ1-5, is SQTIHQWPATLVQPVGSPLSLECTVEGTSNPNLYWYRQAAGRGLQLLFYSVGIGQISSEVPQNLSASRPQDRQFILSSKKLLLSDSGFYLCAWSQGQKNQPQHFGDGTRLSIL.

The chain links TRBV4-3 to TRBJ1-1; no firm D call. The germline V gene encodes CDR1 LGHNA and CDR2 YSLEER. V was pared by 1 base and J by 3 bases, with 6 bases between. This CDR3 comprises 13 residues. The CDR3 DNA reads TGCGCCAGCAGCCAAGTTCAGGACACTGAAGCTTTCTTT. As protein: CASSQVQDTEAFF.

The chain is built from TRBV7-2 and TRBJ2-1, with TRBD2 as a possible D gene (6 bases). CDR1 and CDR2 from the germline V gene are SGHTA and FQGNSA. The V gene lost 5 bases and the J gene lost 5 bases, with 16 bases spanning the gap. This CDR3 has 15 residues. The DNA for the CDR3 is TGTGCCAGCAGCCTATCAGGCGCGGGACACAATGAGCAGTTCTTC. Its translation: CASSLSGAGHNEQFF.

The V gene is TRBV19, the J gene TRBJ2-7; a possible D gene is TRBD1 (6 bases). CDR1 and CDR2 from the germline V gene are LNHDA and SQIVND (reference sequence). The V end lost 5 bases, the J end lost 7 bases, and 15 bases lay between the germline ends. This CDR3 region has 13 residues. The CDR3 protein is CASSSQQGGEQYF. For the CDR3, the DNA is TGTGCCAGTAGTTCTCAACAGGGTGGAGAGCAGTACTTC.

The chain carries TRBV24-1 and TRBJ2-1; 8 bases fit TRBD2. Germline V gene lookup returns CDR1 KGHDR and CDR2 SFDVKD. This CDR3 spans 15 amino acids. V lost 1 base and J lost 6; bases outside the gene matches: 4. This chain's CDR3 is CATSDLGLAGNEQFF. The CDR3 coding sequence is TGTGCCACCAGTGATTTAGGACTAGCTGGCAATGAGCAGTTCTTC.

The chain carries TRBV12-3 or TRBV12-4 and TRBJ1-1; 8 nucleotides agree with TRBD1. This CDR3 is 15 amino acids long. J gave up 1 base and V 1 base, and 2 bases lay outside the gene matches. The chain's CDR3 is CASSLGTGPNTEAFF. The CDR3 DNA reads TGTGCCAGCAGTTTAGGGACAGGGCCGAACACTGAAGCTTTCTTT.

J is TRBJ2-7 and V is TRBV2, with a tentative D call TRBD2 (6 bases). With 5 bases removed from V and 6 bases from J, the gap between germline ends came to 23 bases. CDR1 is SNHLY, CDR2 FYNNEI, per germline. The CDR3 spans 16 residues. For the CDR3, the DNA is TGTGCCAGCAGTCGAATGGGTGGGACGCCGGGGGTCGAGCAGTACTTC. Translation: CASSRMGGTPGVEQYF.

In nucleotides, the CDR3 is TGCAGTGCTAGAGCAGAGGACAGGGATGCCTATGGCTACACCTTC. Translation gives CSARAEDRDAYGYTF. V is TRBV20-1 and J is TRBJ1-2; 8 bases are shared with TRBD1. The CDR3 is 15 residues long. V dropped 1 base and J dropped 4; count of bases not matched to a gene: 8. CDR1 and CDR2 (germline): DFQATT, SNEGSKA (reference sequence).

The chain uses TRBV12-3 or TRBV12-4 and TRBJ1-1, with D uncertain. The CDR3 sequence is 13 residues long. V was shortened by 3 bases and J by 6 bases, with 11 bases between the two germline ends. The CDR3 loop is CASSLKGRSEAFF. CDR3 DNA sequence: TGTGCCAGCAGTTTGAAGGGTCGCTCTGAAGCTTTCTTT.

The rearrangement links TRBV20-1 to TRBJ2-3; TRBD2 aligns across 14 bases. V shed 0 bases and J 5 bases; nucleotides not matched to a gene: 4. Germline assignment: CDR1 DFQATT and CDR2 SNEGSKA (reference sequence). The CDR3 covers 16 residues. CDR3 sequence: CSARDGLAGGIDTQYF. The CDR3 DNA reads as TGCAGTGCTAGAGACGGACTAGCGGGGGGTATAGATACGCAGTATTTT.

A few counts support this clonotype. The J gene is TRBJ2-3, the V gene TRBV24-1, with D unresolved. Trimming pared 9 bases from V and 6 bases from J, leaving 12 bases between. Germline lookup yields CDR1 KGHDR and CDR2 SFDVKD. The CDR3 is made up of 12 amino acids. CDR3 in DNA: TGTGCCACCCAGTCCTCGTGGGATACGCAGTATTTT. This gives the protein CATQSSWDTQYF.